One and the same sample provided the 23 T cell receptor beta chains below, sequenced in a study of T cells in Graves' hyperthyroidism and ophthalmopathy. Amplification yielded TCR beta CDR3 regions, with RNA transcripts as the source. Researchers ran a first-round RT-PCR on the TCR CDR3 using the HTBI primer set. Each CDR3 protein is one row after TCRdb ran MiXCR on the multiplex PCR reads. Among about 26,000 distinct CDR3 sequences listed, around 40% were seen once. What was sequenced was blood. The receptors come from a young woman with Graves' hyperthyroidism.

This clonotype was recorded only once. A read error is likely, as this CDR3 ends without the conserved phenylalanine or tryptophan. The rearrangement joins TRBV6-6 to TRBJ2-7, with a tentative D call TRBD2 (5 bases). The CDR3 length is 13 residues. The V gene's germline CDR1 is MNHNY and CDR2 SVGAGI (reference sequence). The germline V and J ends were trimmed by 6 bases and 2 bases, with 11 bases remaining between them. CDR3 sequence reads: CASSPPGAYEQYS. CDR3 in DNA: TGTGCCAGCAGCCCCCCCGGGGCCTACGAGCAGTACTCC.

This clonotype was counted only a few times. The CDR3 protein is CASSLSWGGTDTQYF. CDR3 nucleotide sequence: TGTGCCAGCAGTTTATCGTGGGGGGGCACAGATACGCAGTATTTT. The J gene is TRBJ2-3, the V gene TRBV27, with D possibly being TRBD2 (6 bases). This CDR3 spans 15 amino acids. Germline V gene sequence: CDR1 MNHEY, CDR2 SMNVEV (reference sequence). Trimming took off 0 bases at V and 1 base at J, with 8 bases between the two ends.

This clonotype was observed a few times. The missing conserved phenylalanine or tryptophan at the end of this CDR3 makes a read error likely. No DNA is shown, since the ends of the CDR3 on it are uncertain; the CDR3 is the one TCRdb lists. This chain joins TRBV20-1 and TRBJ2-2. Germline V gives CDR1 DFQATT, CDR2 SNEGSKA (reference sequence). Both ends counted, the CDR3 spans 10 residues. The CDR3 here is CSAVSQGAAG.

On this clonotype itself: A read error is likely, as this CDR3 ends without the conserved phenylalanine or tryptophan. The DNA is left out, because the CDR3 cannot be placed on it with certainty; the CDR3 is given as TCRdb lists it. This rearrangement joins TRBV24-1 to TRBJ2-5; no DNA check was done on the table's D call, TRBD1. The CDR3 has 16 residues if both end residues are counted. In germline, CDR1 is KGHDR, CDR2 SFDVKD. This CDR3 is CATSDFRQGGGYTFGS.

By frequency in the sample, this clonotype is medium-sized. The V and J genes are TRBV10-3 and TRBJ2-3; a possible D gene is TRBD1 (5 bases). Deletions cut 2 bases from V and 2 bases from J, with 11 bases between. CDR3 length: 15 amino acids. CDR1 and CDR2 from the germline V gene are ENHRY and SYGVKD. Written as DNA, the CDR3 is TGTGCCATCAGTGAGGTCGTGGGGCCCACAGATACGCAGTATTTT. It yields the protein CAISEVVGPTDTQYF.

A word on this clonotype: The junction departs from germline at one end; a sequencing error may be responsible. The chain combines TRBV6-4 with TRBJ2-1; 9 bases line up with TRBD2. The germline V gene has CDR1 MRHNA and CDR2 SNTAGT. This CDR3 spans 14 amino acids. The CDR3 sequence: CASSDIAGANEQVF. The CDR3, as DNA: TGTGCCAGCAGTGACATAGCGGGGGCAAATGAGCAGGTCTTC.

This clonotype was seen ten or more times. This chain connects TRBV3-1 to TRBJ1-2; weak D call: TRBD1 (5 bases). Per the germline V gene, CDR1 is LGHDT and CDR2 is YNNKEL (reference sequence). The CDR3 covers 12 residues. V was pared by 1 base and J by 8 bases, with 8 bases between. CDR3 sequence reads: CASSQGGRGYTF. For the CDR3, the DNA is TGTGCCAGCAGCCAAGGGGGCCGGGGCTACACCTTC.

The rearrangement links TRBV10-3 to TRBJ1-3, with D perhaps matching TRBD1 (5 bases). The germline V gene has CDR1 ENHRY and CDR2 SYGVKD. The germline V and J ends were trimmed by 3 bases and 8 bases, with 17 bases remaining between them. The CDR3 loop spans 15 amino acids. CDR3 amino acids: CAISDSGTSGYTIYF. CDR3 DNA sequence: TGTGCCATCAGTGATTCCGGGACTAGCGGCTACACCATATATTTT.

As concerns this clonotype: It is likely a read error, because the conserved phenylalanine at the end of the CDR3 is missing. It is unclear where the CDR3 begins or ends on the DNA, so no DNA is shown, and the CDR3 is as TCRdb lists it. The rearrangement joins TRBV24-1 to TRBJ1-3; TRBD1, the D gene given by the table, was not confirmed from the DNA. Per the germline V gene, CDR1 is KGHDR and CDR2 is SFDVKD. The CDR3 numbers 9 amino acids, ends counted. CDR3 region: CATSDRGGG.

This clonotype was counted once. The rearrangement links TRBV20-1 to TRBJ2-3; D is unclear. The CDR3 extends over 13 amino acids. V lost 2 bases and J 5 bases, leaving 11 bases between the germline ends. Germline V lookup: CDR1 DFQATT, CDR2 SNEGSKA (reference sequence). DNA for the CDR3: TGCAGTGCTAGACTGGGCCCCCGAGATACGCAGTATTTT. Its protein product is CSARLGPRDTQYF.

This clonotype was counted a single time. A junction boundary mismatches the germline segment, possibly from a read error. This chain links TRBV19 with TRBJ2-7; D gene ambiguous. CDR1 is LNHDA, CDR2 SQIVND, per germline (reference sequence). CDR3 length: 8 residues. CDR3 loop: CASKGTDF. The CDR3 DNA follows: TGTGCCAGTAAAGGTACGGACTTC.

Regarding this clonotype: No conserved phenylalanine or tryptophan ends this CDR3, so it is likely a read error. The genes are TRBV19 and TRBJ2-5, with 10 nucleotides matching TRBD2. Germline-derived CDR1 and CDR2 are LNHDA and SQIVND (reference sequence). The CDR3 has 15 amino acids. Unmatched junction bases numbered 7, after V lost 5 bases and J lost 4 bases. The CDR3 DNA sequence: TGTGCCAGTAGTCCTTTAGCGGGAGGTGGAGAGACCCAGTACCTC. Its protein product is CASSPLAGGGETQYL.

This clonotype is labeled as medium-sized. The gene calls are TRBV10-3 and TRBJ2-1, with TRBD2 matching over 9 bases. V trimming: 4 bases; J trimming: 6 bases; junction bases outside the gene matches: 4. The CDR3 spans 14 residues. Germline CDR1 and CDR2: ENHRY and SYGVKD. CDR3 amino acids: CAISALAGPNEQFF. The DNA of the CDR3 is TGTGCCATCAGTGCTCTAGCGGGACCCAATGAGCAGTTCTTC.

J is TRBJ2-3 and V is TRBV24-1; 9 positions agree with TRBD2. The junction had 8 bases not matched to a gene; V was cut back by 3 bases and J by 2 bases. Germline V lookup: CDR1 KGHDR, CDR2 SFDVKD. CDR3 size: 17 residues. CDR3 loop: CATSDQTSGYYTDTQYF. CDR3 in DNA: TGTGCCACCAGTGATCAGACTAGCGGATACTACACAGATACGCAGTATTTT.

This clonotype is categorized as medium-sized. The chain is built from TRBV7-8 and TRBJ2-7, with D perhaps being TRBD1 or TRBD2 (5 bases each). The CDR3 is made up of 14 amino acids. The V end lost 3 bases, the J end lost 2 bases, and 11 bases lay between the germline ends. Looked up from germline, CDR1 is SGHVS and CDR2 is FQNEAQ. The DNA for the CDR3 is TGTGCCAGCAGCTTCCGGGACGGGGCCTACGAGCAGTACTTC. It yields the protein CASSFRDGAYEQYF.

This clonotype was detected ten times or more. This chain joins TRBV6-1 and TRBJ2-3; 11 nucleotides line up with TRBD2. The CDR3 is 15 residues long. Germline loops: CDR1 MNHNS, CDR2 SASEGT. Germline trimming cut 3 bases from V and 6 bases from J; bases unmatched to any gene: 5. The CDR3 DNA reads as TGTGCCAGCAGTGAGGCTAGCGGGAGGCCCGATACGCAGTATTTT. It translates to CASSEASGRPDTQYF.

The rearrangement joins TRBV7-9 to TRBJ1-3, with D unclear. This CDR3 has 15 amino acids. V dropped 6 bases and J dropped 5 bases, with 17 bases sitting between them. Germline loops: CDR1 SEHNR, CDR2 FQNEAQ (reference sequence). The CDR3 spells CASSRSKPRRNTIYF. CDR3 in DNA: TGTGCCAGCAGTCGGTCTAAACCGCGGAGAAACACCATATATTTT.

On this clonotype: The conserved closing phenylalanine or tryptophan is absent in this CDR3, likely reflecting a read error. The chain recombines TRBV10-2 with TRBJ2-7; D perhaps matches TRBD2 (5 bases). The CDR3 totals 17 residues. V lost 4 bases, J lost 6 bases, and 25 bases lay in between. Germline CDR1 WSHSY, CDR2 SAAADI. The CDR3 DNA follows: TGCGCCAGCAGTGCCACCGATACTCCTGATGGAGGCTGCGAGCAGTACTCC. Encoded protein: CASSATDTPDGGCEQYS.

This clonotype is medium-sized by share. The chain carries TRBV19 and TRBJ1-5, with D possibly TRBD1 on 5 matching bases. Germline lookup yields CDR1 LNHDA and CDR2 SQIVND (reference sequence). Trimming shortened V by 6 bases and J by 7 bases, and 22 bases separated the two germline ends. The CDR3 totals 16 residues. The CDR3: CASRSRDLRLGQPQHF. CDR3 DNA sequence: TGTGCCAGTAGATCCCGGGACCTTAGGTTAGGACAGCCCCAGCATTTT. Full variable domain (missing parts from reference TRBV19 and TRBJ1-5): DGGITQSPKYLFRKEGQNVTLSCEQNLNHDAMYWYRQDPGQGLRLIYYSQIVNDFQKGDIAEGYSVSREKKESFPLTVTSAQKNPTAFYLCASRSRDLRLGQPQHFGDGTRLSIL.

About this clonotype: Given the absence of the conserved phenylalanine or tryptophan at the CDR3 end, a read error is likely. In DNA, the CDR3 is TGTGCCAGCAGCCAAGATCGAGGAGGTTCAGCATCCACCTACGAGCAGTACCTC. This translates into CASSQDRGGSASTYEQYL. V usage is TRBV4-2 and J usage is TRBJ2-7; D may be TRBD2 (5 bases). Trimming cost V 0 bases and J 2 bases, with 20 bases left between them. The CDR3 totals 18 residues. CDR1 LGHNA and CDR2 YNFKEQ come from the germline V gene.

This clonotype has a handful of counts. The chain joins TRBV27 to TRBJ2-1; D remains unclear. The CDR3 is 14 residues long. V lost 8 bases and J 5 bases, leaving 16 bases between the germline ends. Germline loops: CDR1 MNHEY, CDR2 SMNVEV (reference sequence). DNA for the CDR3: TGTGCCAGCCGACTCCTAGGAAGGCACAATGAGCAGTTCTTC. It yields the protein CASRLLGRHNEQFF.

The chain employs TRBV5-6 and TRBJ2-5, with a weak D call TRBD1 (5 bases). With 2 bases removed from V and 9 bases from J, the gap between germline ends came to 11 bases. Germline V CDR1 and CDR2: SGHDT, YYEEEE. The CDR3 runs to 12 residues. In DNA, the CDR3 is TGTGCCAGCAGCTTAACGCTGGGGCCCCAGTACTTC. Translated, it gives CASSLTLGPQYF.

The CDR3 loop is CASSSGGAGELFF. The CDR3 bases are TGTGCCAGCAGCTCCGGGGGGGCCGGGGAGCTGTTTTTT. The rearrangement uses TRBV7-9 and TRBJ2-2; 8 bases line up with TRBD2. The germline CDR1 and CDR2 sequences are SEHNR and FQNEAQ (reference sequence). The CDR3 extends over 13 amino acids. Unmatched junction bases numbered 1, after V lost 4 bases and J lost 6 bases.